A selection of T cell receptor beta chains follows, all from one sample in a study of T cells after yellow fever vaccination. TCRdb redid the calling of the 5' RACE reads with MiXCR, one entry per CDR3 protein. This table holds 500,000 to 650,000 distinct CDR3 sequences, less than 20% found once. The sequences come from PBMCs, collected more than 4 days after the first yellow fever vaccination. The source is a man between 18 and 35 years old who received the YFV17D yellow fever vaccine. Both conserved end residues are part of each CDR3. The D gene is left open where the match is weak. Rows may omit the clone size; those that give it use once, few, many or a size class.

j_gene | len | abundance | d_gene | v_gene | CDR3nt | CDR3aa
TRBJ2-2 | 16 | few | TRBD2 | TRBV11-2 | TGTGCCAGCAGCTTCCTAGCGGGGGCGTTTAGCGGGGAGCTGTTTTTT | CASSFLAGAFSGELFF
TRBJ2-2 | 16 | NA | TRBD2 | TRBV9 | TGTGCCAGCAGCGCCGGACTAGCGCCCCGATACGGGGAGCTGTTTTTT | CASSAGLAPRYGELFF
TRBJ2-7 | 13 | many | NA | TRBV2 | TGTGCCAGCAGTCTTACCGAAAACTACGAGCAGTACTTC | CASSLTENYEQYF
TRBJ1-5 | 13 | NA | TRBD1 | TRBV29-1 | TGCAGCGTGGGACAGGGTACCAATCAGCCCCAGCATTTT | CSVGQGTNQPQHF
TRBJ1-6 | 13 | NA | NA | TRBV2 | TGTGCCAGCACCGGACAGCTTGATTCACCCCTCCACTTT | CASTGQLDSPLHF
TRBJ1-3 | 16 | few | NA | TRBV7-9 | TGTGCCAGCAGCTTAGATCGGGGGCACTCTGGAAACACCATATATTTT | CASSLDRGHSGNTIYF
TRBJ2-2 | 16 | NA | NA | TRBV7-3 | TGTGCCAGCAGCTTAATGGGACCCGATCTCACCGGGGAGCTGTTTTTT | CASSLMGPDLTGELFF
TRBJ1-2 | 13 | NA | NA | TRBV5-6 | TGTGCCAGCAGCTCGGACTCGGCTGCTGGCTACACCTTC | CASSSDSAAGYTF
TRBJ1-5 | 13 | few | NA | TRBV12-3/TRBV12-4 | TGTGCCAGCAGAGAAGGGGTACATCAGCCCCAGCATTTT | CASREGVHQPQHF
TRBJ2-3 | 18 | NA | TRBD2 | TRBV11-2 | TGTGCCAGCAGCCCCCCCCCGGGGACTAGCGGGGGGCACGTCACGCAGTATTTT | CASSPPPGTSGGHVTQYF
TRBJ2-3 | 13 | few | NA | TRBV3-1 | TGTGCCAGCAGCGAGGCATTCTCAGATACGCAGTATTTT | CASSEAFSDTQYF
TRBJ2-1 | 14 | few | TRBD1 | TRBV18 | TGTGCCAGCTCCCAACGGGACAGGGGTCATGAGCAGTTCTTC | CASSQRDRGHEQFF
TRBJ2-2 | 16 | NA | NA | TRBV29-1 | TGCAGCGTTGAAGATCTATCAGGGACCAACACCGGGGAGCTGTTTTTT | CSVEDLSGTNTGELFF
TRBJ2-3 | 16 | few | TRBD1 | TRBV18 | TGTGCCAGCTCACCACCCCCGGGACAGGGTACAGATACGCAGTATTTT | CASSPPPGQGTDTQYF